These 23 T cell receptor beta chains were sequenced from one sample in a study of T cells in Graves' hyperthyroidism and ophthalmopathy. The source material, RNA transcripts, was used to amplify TCR beta CDR3 regions. When the TCR CDR3 underwent first-round RT-PCR, the HTBI primer set was used. TCRdb fed the multiplex PCR reads into MiXCR, producing one record per CDR3 protein. Among approximately 710,000 distinct CDR3 sequences listed, roughly 17% were seen once. The sample comprised blood. The origin of the receptors is a man over 45 with Graves' hyperthyroidism.

This clonotype was observed a few times. The V gene is TRBV6-1, the J gene TRBJ2-3, with 8 bases that match TRBD1. CDR3 length: 13 residues. The V gene's germline CDR1 is MNHNS and CDR2 SASEGT. V shed 6 bases, J shed 4 bases, and the junction held 3 bases outside the gene matches. The CDR3 here is CASRGQAPDTQYF. The CDR3 region has the DNA TGTGCCAGCAGGGGACAGGCTCCAGATACGCAGTATTTT.

This clonotype has at least ten counts. The gene calls are TRBV11-2 and TRBJ2-7, with TRBD1 as a possible D gene (5 bases). The germline V gene encodes CDR1 SGHAT and CDR2 FQNNGV. This CDR3 contains 15 residues. The ends were cut back, 0 bases at V and 1 base at J, with 10 bases in the middle. The CDR3 is CASSLDQGTSYEQYF. CDR3 bases: TGTGCCAGCAGCTTAGATCAGGGAACGTCCTACGAGCAGTACTTC.

This clonotype was seen ten or more times. V gene TRBV6-2 or TRBV6-3 combines with J gene TRBJ2-1, with 8 bases fitting TRBD2. Germline values: CDR1 MNHEY, CDR2 SVGEGT. V was clipped by 2 bases and J by 9 bases; unmatched bases: 6. CDR3 length equals 14 residues. The CDR3 DNA sequence: TGTGCCAGCAGTTACGGAGGACTAGCTGTTGAGCAGTTCTTC. Translated, it gives CASSYGGLAVEQFF.

This clonotype was detected many times. V usage is TRBV27 and J usage is TRBJ2-7; the D gene is possibly TRBD1 (6 bases). CDR3 length equals 14 residues. V gave up 2 bases and J gave up 2 bases, with 10 bases separating them. In germline, CDR1 is MNHEY, CDR2 SMNVEV (reference sequence). The CDR3 DNA follows: TGTGCCAGCAGTTTAGCAGGACAGACCTACGAGCAGTACTTC. It codes for CASSLAGQTYEQYF.

In this sample, this clonotype turned up once. This may stem from a read error, because a much larger clone lies one nucleotide away. The V gene is TRBV28, the J gene TRBJ1-1; tentatively, D is TRBD1 (5 bases). Trimming cost V 6 bases and J 1 base, with 18 bases left between them. This CDR3 comprises 16 residues. CDR1 and CDR2 (germline): MDHEN, SYDVKM. The CDR3 sequence: CASRFRGWGRNTEAFF. The CDR3 nucleotides are TGTGCCAGCAGGTTTAGGGGCTGGGGTAGGAACACTGAAGCTTTCTTT.

This clonotype was seen a handful of times. This sequence joins TRBV27 and TRBJ2-1, with 8 bases fitting TRBD2. The length of the CDR3 is 16 residues. Unmatched junction bases numbered 16, after V lost 7 bases and J lost 8 bases. Germline loops: CDR1 MNHEY, CDR2 SMNVEV (reference sequence). DNA for the CDR3: TGTGCCAGCAAAGGGGTCCCAGGGCGGGGGGAGGATGAGCAGTTCTTC. Translation gives CASKGVPGRGEDEQFF.

The V call is TRBV20-1, the J call TRBJ2-7; D call uncertain. CDR1 is DFQATT, CDR2 SNEGSKA, per germline (reference sequence). Trimming removed 3 bases at V and 3 bases at J, with 9 bases between. This CDR3 is 12 amino acids long. Here the CDR3 reads CSARTYYYEQYF. The CDR3, as DNA: TGCAGTGCTAGGACTTACTACTACGAGCAGTACTTC.

This chain joins TRBV2 and TRBJ1-2, with TRBD1 identical over 9 bases. The trim removed 4 bases at V and 4 bases at J, leaving 7 bases unmatched. The CDR3 extends over 15 amino acids. Per germline, CDR1 SNHLY and CDR2 FYNNEI. In DNA form, the CDR3 reads TGTGCCAGCAGTGCAAGGGACAGGGATGGCTATGGCTACACCTTC. Translation gives CASSARDRDGYGYTF.

The rearrangement joins TRBV28 to TRBJ2-7; 13 bases are a match to TRBD2. The CDR3 has 16 amino acids. After removal of 5 bases from V and 0 bases from J, the junction contained 4 bases not matched to a gene. Germline CDR1 MDHEN, CDR2 SYDVKM. The DNA for the CDR3 is TGTGCCAGCAGTAAAGGGACTAGCGGGGACTCCTACGAGCAGTACTTC. Amino acid sequence: CASSKGTSGDSYEQYF.

Regarding this clonotype: Compared with germline, one end of the junction differs, possibly owing to a read error. The V and J genes are TRBV7-9 and TRBJ1-6; possibly TRBD1 for D (5 bases). Germline lookup yields CDR1 SEHNR and CDR2 FQNEAQ (reference sequence). The CDR3 has 14 residues. CDR3 loop: CANSLVEGTSPLHF. CDR3 coding DNA: TGTGCCAACAGCTTAGTGGAAGGGACCTCACCCCTCCACTTT.

This clonotype appeared many times. CDR3 nucleotide sequence: TGTGCCAGCAGTTTATCTCTCGGGAGCTTGGCTGAGCAGTTCTTC. Protein: CASSLSLGSLAEQFF. The chain carries TRBV27 and TRBJ2-1, with D possibly matching TRBD2 (6 bases). CDR3 length: 15 amino acids. The germline V gene has CDR1 MNHEY and CDR2 SMNVEV (reference sequence). Trimming pared 0 bases from V and 9 bases from J, leaving 15 bases between.

This chain uses TRBV11-2 with TRBJ1-2; D not resolved. This CDR3 has 14 residues. Trimming took off 5 bases at V and 2 bases at J, with 12 bases between the two ends. Germline assignment: CDR1 SGHAT and CDR2 FQNNGV. DNA for the CDR3: TGTGCCAGCAGCCGTCTGACTGGGAACTATGGCTACACCTTC. It codes for CASSRLTGNYGYTF. Full variable domain (remainder filled in from reference TRBV11-2 and TRBJ1-2): EAGVAQSPRYKIIEKRQSVAFWCNPISGHATLYWYQQILGQGPKLLIQFQNNGVVDDSQLPKDRFSAERLKGVDSTLKIQPAKLEDSAVYLCASSRLTGNYGYTFGSGTRLTVV.

This clonotype was detected only a few times. The chain combines TRBV28 with TRBJ2-7; 13 nucleotides match TRBD2. The germline CDR1 and CDR2 sequences are MDHEN and SYDVKM. J lost 4 bases, V lost 8 bases, and 8 bases had no gene match. This CDR3 contains 15 residues. For the CDR3, the DNA is TGTGCCAGCGGTCAAGGACTAGCGGGAGTTTACGAGCAGTACTTC. Amino acids: CASGQGLAGVYEQYF.

The chain carries TRBV20-1 and TRBJ1-5; D is possibly TRBD1 (5 bases). V lost 3 bases to trimming and J lost 7 bases, with 16 bases between them. The CDR3 covers 14 residues. The germline V gene has CDR1 DFQATT and CDR2 SNEGSKA (reference sequence). Here the CDR3 DNA reads TGCAGTGCTAGTGAAGCCCCAGGGATCCAGCCCCAGCATTTT. Protein: CSASEAPGIQPQHF.

A remark on this clonotype: A read error is possible here, since a much larger clone lies one base away. The rearrangement joins TRBV11-2 to TRBJ2-5, with TRBD2 matching 7 bases. The germline V gene encodes CDR1 SGHAT and CDR2 FQNNGV. Trimming removed 7 bases from V and 0 bases from J; junction bases left unmatched: 5. This CDR3 region has 14 residues. Here the CDR3 reads CASNHGTNQETQYF. Written as DNA, the CDR3 is TGTGCCAGCAACCACGGGACTAACCAAGAGACCCAGTACTTC.

The V and J genes are TRBV9 and TRBJ1-1; TRBD1 aligns across 12 bases. V gave up 3 bases and J gave up 1 base; unmatched junction bases: 4. The CDR3 runs 16 residues. Germline CDR1 SGDLS, CDR2 YYNGEE. As DNA, the CDR3 is TGTGCCAGCAGCGAAGGGACAGGGGGCTCGAACACTGAAGCTTTCTTT. Protein sequence: CASSEGTGGSNTEAFF.

This clonotype was observed at least ten times. V usage is TRBV12-3 or TRBV12-4 and J usage is TRBJ1-1; D is uncertain. The CDR3 spans 15 residues. The V and J ends lost 5 bases and 2 bases respectively, with 15 bases between them. Here the CDR3 DNA reads TGTGCCAGCAGTCCTAATCCGGGCCATAACACTGAAGCTTTCTTT. Protein product: CASSPNPGHNTEAFF.

With respect to this clonotype: This could be a read error, since a much larger clone is one nucleotide away. This chain links TRBV6-2 or TRBV6-3 with TRBJ2-5; TRBD1 matches at 8 bases. The CDR3 is 16 amino acids. Germline loops: CDR1 MNHEY, CDR2 SVGEGT. Written as DNA, the CDR3 is TGTGCCAGCAGTGGGACAGGCTCTTGGGGCCAAGAGACCCGGTACTTC. Protein sequence: CASSGTGSWGQETRYF.

There are many counts of this clonotype. This chain links TRBV28 with TRBJ1-2; D is possibly TRBD1 (5 bases). The CDR3 totals 16 residues. Between the trimmed V and J ends, which lost 1 base and 5 bases, there was a span of 17 bases. The germline gives CDR1 MDHEN, CDR2 SYDVKM. Here the CDR3 reads CASSLFSQGPYYGYTF. The CDR3 bases are TGTGCCAGCAGTTTATTCTCCCAGGGACCCTATTATGGCTACACCTTC.

This clonotype was found many times. This chain connects TRBV11-2 to TRBJ1-1, with 10 bases that match TRBD1. This CDR3 region has 18 residues. The germline CDR1 and CDR2 sequences are SGHAT and FQNNGV. V gave up 1 base and J gave up 4 bases; unmatched junction bases: 12. The CDR3 loop reads CASSLVTGGVGSGTEAFF. In DNA form, the CDR3 reads TGTGCCAGCAGCTTAGTGACAGGGGGCGTAGGATCGGGCACTGAAGCTTTCTTT.

This clonotype was picked up a small number of times. The chain couples TRBV30 to TRBJ1-5; no reliable D call. The CDR3 runs 12 residues. In germline, CDR1 is GTSNPN, CDR2 SVGIG (reference sequence). The V end lost 4 bases, the J end lost 7 bases, and 11 bases lay between the germline ends. Here the CDR3 DNA reads TGTGCCTGGAAATCTCTAGGGCAGCCCCAGCATTTT. Translated, it gives CAWKSLGQPQHF.

This chain connects TRBV7-9 to TRBJ2-5; TRBD2 aligns across 12 bases. This CDR3 has 17 amino acids. V trimming: 0 bases; J trimming: 4 bases; junction bases outside the gene matches: 6. Germline V gene sequence: CDR1 SEHNR, CDR2 FQNEAQ (reference sequence). CDR3 nucleotide sequence: TGTGCCAGCAGCTTAGCGCTGACTAGCGGGAGCAGAGAGACCCAGTACTTC. This translates into CASSLALTSGSRETQYF.

In its sample, this clonotype was seen many times. The chain is built from TRBV7-9 and TRBJ1-4; D is perhaps TRBD1 (5 bases). The CDR3 has 16 amino acids. Germline V gene sequence: CDR1 SEHNR, CDR2 FQNEAQ (reference sequence). V lost 5 bases to trimming and J lost 3 bases, with 16 bases between them. CDR3 DNA sequence: TGTGCCAGCAGCGGACGGCGGGGGGTATCTAATGAAAAACTGTTTTTT. This gives the protein CASSGRRGVSNEKLFF.